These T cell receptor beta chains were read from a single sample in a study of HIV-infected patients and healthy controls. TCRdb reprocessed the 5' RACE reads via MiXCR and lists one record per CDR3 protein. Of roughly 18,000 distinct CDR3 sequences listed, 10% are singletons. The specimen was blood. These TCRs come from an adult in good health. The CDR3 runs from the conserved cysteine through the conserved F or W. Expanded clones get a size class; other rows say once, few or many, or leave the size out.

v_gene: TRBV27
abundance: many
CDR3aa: CASRRDRGGEKLFF

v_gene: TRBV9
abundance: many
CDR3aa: CASSDMGQSNEQFF

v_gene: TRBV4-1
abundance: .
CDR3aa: CASSLPQDQETQYF

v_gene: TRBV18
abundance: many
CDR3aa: CASSPLDGSQETQYF

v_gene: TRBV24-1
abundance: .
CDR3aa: CATSDRQSPNTQYF

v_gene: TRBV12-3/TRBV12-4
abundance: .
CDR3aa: CASSFGVVGTEAFF

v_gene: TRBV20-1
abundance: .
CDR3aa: CSARPGGTRDEQYF

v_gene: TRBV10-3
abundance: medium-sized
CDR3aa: CAISQGGNEQFF

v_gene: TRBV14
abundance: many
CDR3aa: CASSQLVHRDTEAFF

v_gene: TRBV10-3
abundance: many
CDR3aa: CAISARDREQETQYF

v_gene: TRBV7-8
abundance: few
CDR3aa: CASSGGTRLHEQFF

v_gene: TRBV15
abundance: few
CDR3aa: CATSARGSGANVLTF

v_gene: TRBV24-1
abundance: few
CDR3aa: CATSGGDTQYF

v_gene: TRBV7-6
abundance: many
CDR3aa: CASSLGEWGEQYF

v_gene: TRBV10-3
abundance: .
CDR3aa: CAISIKPREEGEQFF

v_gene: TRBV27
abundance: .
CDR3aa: CASSLGTETSEHYF

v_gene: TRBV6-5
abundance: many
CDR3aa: CASSKLARVYEQFF

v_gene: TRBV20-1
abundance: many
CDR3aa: CSARAPSGSLRYNEQFF

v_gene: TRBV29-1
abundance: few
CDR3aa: CSSRTGTSGSKQFF

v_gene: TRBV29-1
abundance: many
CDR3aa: CSVSLGPNTGELFF

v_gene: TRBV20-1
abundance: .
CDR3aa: CSAGASQSDIQPQHF

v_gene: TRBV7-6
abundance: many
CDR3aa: CASSRGQAYGYTF

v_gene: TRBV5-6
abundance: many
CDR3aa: CASSSGPGNERINYGYTF

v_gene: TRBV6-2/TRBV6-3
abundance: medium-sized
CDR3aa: CASISERGELFF

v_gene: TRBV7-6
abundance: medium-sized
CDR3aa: CASSLALGAASEAFF

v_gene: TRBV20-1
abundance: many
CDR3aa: CSARGPGIRATDTQYF

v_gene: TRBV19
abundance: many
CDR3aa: CASRREGTDTQYF

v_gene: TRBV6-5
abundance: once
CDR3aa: CASSYKPAGGTDTQYF

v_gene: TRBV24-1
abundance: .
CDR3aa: CATSGKTSTHEQYF

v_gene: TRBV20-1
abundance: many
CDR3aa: CSAPTGQGNTEAFF

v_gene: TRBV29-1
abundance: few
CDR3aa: CSGAGPGQETQYF

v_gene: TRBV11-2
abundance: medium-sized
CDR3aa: CASKPGQGATGELFF

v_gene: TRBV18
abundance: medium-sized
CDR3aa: CASSDRGLFGYTF

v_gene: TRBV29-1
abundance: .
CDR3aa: CSGRGQGAEQYF

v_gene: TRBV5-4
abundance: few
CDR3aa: CASSLDSAFVDEQFF